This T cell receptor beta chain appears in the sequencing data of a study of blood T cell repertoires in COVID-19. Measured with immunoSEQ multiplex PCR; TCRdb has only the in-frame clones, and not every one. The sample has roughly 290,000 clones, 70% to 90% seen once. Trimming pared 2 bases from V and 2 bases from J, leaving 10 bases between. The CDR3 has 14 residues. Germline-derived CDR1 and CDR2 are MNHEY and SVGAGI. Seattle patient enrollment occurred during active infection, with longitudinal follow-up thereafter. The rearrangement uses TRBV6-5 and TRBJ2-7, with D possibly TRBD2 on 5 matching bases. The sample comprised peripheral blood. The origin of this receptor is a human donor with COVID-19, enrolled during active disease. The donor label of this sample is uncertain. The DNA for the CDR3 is TGTGCCAGCAGTTACCGACGGGATCCCTACGAGCAGTACTTC. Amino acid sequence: CASSYRRDPYEQYF.